This entry features one T cell receptor (beta chain) sequence. Which antigen it targets is not known. No base quality values were provided; no much bigger clone lies one nucleotide off. In the germline V gene (reference sequence), CDR1 corresponds to MNHEY and CDR2 to SMNVEV. The CDR3 starts with the cysteine, ends with the phenylalanine, and has 14 residues. Just the 42-base CDR3 DNA is kept, in frame starting at base 1. V is pruned by 4 bases and J by 8 bases, leaving 4 bases of the junction without a gene match. For the CD8 naive samples, CD45RO-negative cells were positively selected for CCR7, yielding a CD45RA+CCR7+ population from which TemRA cells were excluded. Healthy HIV-negative adults with no recently reported acute infections or vaccinations were included as donors. Every donor was a Caucasian adult residing in Nashville, Tennessee, USA. Blood was collected by leukapheresis, and PBMCs were isolated by Ficoll-Histopaque density gradient centrifugation and then cryopreserved in liquid nitrogen vapor phase. Purity and quantity of every magnetically sorted T cell population were checked by analytical flow cytometry. Genomic DNA was isolated from each sorted fraction and quantified by UV absorbance on a Nanodrop 2000c.

These data originate in a study of shared clonotypes between healthy human individuals (dated by TCRdb to 2020 to 2022). About the full investigation: Three men and two women, aged 18 to 49 years, made up the cohort. For each donor, CD4 naive and CD4 memory were each given three plates, CD8 naive was given two plates, and CD8 memory was given one plate. The study deeply sequenced blood TCR repertoires of about 5 healthy adults to estimate repertoire size and the extent of clonotype sharing between individuals. Libraries were prepared and TCR repertoires were sequenced by different laboratories using diverse techniques, in order to increase sequencing depth and limit assay-specific biases. Leukapheresis yielded between about 0.9 and 10 billion PBMCs per donor.

Study-wide findings and limitations: Estimated clonotype richness was generally larger for naive than for memory subsets. Only blood was sampled, and tissue TCR repertoires likely differ from those in blood. Pairwise subsampling led to the expectation that sequencing depth would affect the degree of clonotype sharing among donors. Even with the large sequencing depth, rarefaction of the sorted-subset datasets indicated that sequencing was incomplete. Sharing across a few donors was observed for 4.5% to 6.5% of naive CD4, over 3% of naive CD8, 2% to 2.5% of memory CD4, and around 0.42% of memory CD8 clonotypes. Compared with non-shared clonotypes, clonotypes shared by all four sorted-subset donors had higher generation probabilities. Because the study included only a small number of donors, the genetic and exposure-history diversity represented was limited.

Using the deep immunoSEQ assay, multiplex PCR amplified TCR CDR3 regions from genomic DNA. Extracted genomic DNA from each cell subset was spread evenly across all wells of several immunoSEQ 96-well plates, with each plate serving as a replicate. For sorted subsets, around 200 ng genomic DNA, equal to 25,000 to 35,000 T cell genomes, was loaded into each replicate PCR. The purified libraries were quantified using a Qubit 3.0 fluorometer, sized with a Bioanalyzer 2100, and then quantified again using the KAPA Library Quantification kit. Every immunoSEQ 96-well plate was sequenced on a dedicated single-read 150-cycle Illumina NextSeq 550 flow cell. Per the source publication's procedure: Because only junctional sequences without quality scores were contained in the immunoSEQ output, filtering matching that applied to full-length reads could not be performed. Sequences were annotated with PyIR, a Python wrapper for IgBLAST v1.9, and V/J genes and CDR3 were assigned using IMGT germline references. Reads were filtered out if the reads had weak V/J assignments (E-value above 1e-6), no CDR3, stop codons, out-of-frame junctions, or ambiguous translated residues. A V3J clonotype was defined by an identical inferred V gene, J gene, and CDR3 amino acid sequence. Percentage overlap between repertoires was computed as shared unique clonotypes divided by the size of the smaller repertoire. Richness of each repertoire was evaluated using RTK rarefaction, the Chao1 estimator, and Recon v2.1 estimates of unobserved clonotypes. Generation probabilities were computed with OLGA for all TCRbeta clonotypes obtained by the gDNA method from several donors. The clones in this table, taken by TCRdb from immuneACCESS, are in-frame only. Not every clone is retained; where verified, under half of the shortfall comes from an unresolved V gene, and the cause of the rest is unknown. V, J and clone size reflect that table, while D and trimming were determined from the DNA. This sample holds around 2,000,000 clones; about 95% were observed only once. The ten largest clones represent approximately 1.2% of the sample.

The sample was naive CD8+ T cells sorted from blood. According to the study, the label for this sample's cell subset or site signals: CD45RA+CCR7+. This receptor was obtained from a man between 18 and 29 years old in good health. The chain couples TRBV27 to TRBJ1-4; TRBD1 fits 10 bases in the junction. The sequenced DNA is TGTGCCAGCAGTTCGAGGACAGGGGGGGAAAAACTGTTTTTT. This yields the protein CASSSRTGGEKLFF.